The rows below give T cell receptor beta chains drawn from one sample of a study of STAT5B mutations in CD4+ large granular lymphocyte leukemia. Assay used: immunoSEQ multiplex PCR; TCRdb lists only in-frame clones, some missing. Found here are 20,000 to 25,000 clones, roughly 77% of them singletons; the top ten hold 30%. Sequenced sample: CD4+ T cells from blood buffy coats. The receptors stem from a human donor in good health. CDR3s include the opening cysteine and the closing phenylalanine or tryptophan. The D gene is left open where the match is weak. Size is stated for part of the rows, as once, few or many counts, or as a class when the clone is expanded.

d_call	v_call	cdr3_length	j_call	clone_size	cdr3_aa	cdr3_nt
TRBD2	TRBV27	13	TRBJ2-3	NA	CASSLYPGGTQYF	TGTGCCAGCAGTTTATATCCGGGGGGTACGCAGTATTTT
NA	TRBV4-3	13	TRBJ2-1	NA	CASSRTVQNEQFF	TGCGCCAGCAGCCGGACAGTACAAAATGAGCAGTTCTTC
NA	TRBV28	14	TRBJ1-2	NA	CASSFPRSNYGYTF	TGTGCCAGCAGTTTCCCGAGATCTAACTATGGCTACACCTTC
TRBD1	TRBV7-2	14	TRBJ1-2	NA	CASSLGQGAEGYTF	TGTGCCAGCAGCTTAGGACAGGGGGCAGAGGGCTACACCTTC
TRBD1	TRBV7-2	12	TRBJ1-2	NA	CASSETGAGYTF	TGTGCCAGCAGCGAGACAGGGGCAGGCTACACCTTC
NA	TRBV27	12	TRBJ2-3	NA	CASSPWTGTQYF	TGTGCCAGCAGTCCCTGGACTGGCACGCAGTATTTT
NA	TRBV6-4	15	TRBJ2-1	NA	CASSDSSRDHNEQFF	TGTGCCAGCAGTGACTCGTCGCGGGACCACAATGAGCAGTTCTTC
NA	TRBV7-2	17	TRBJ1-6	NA	CASSFTGIGSYNSPLHF	TGTGCCAGCAGCTTCACAGGGATAGGCTCCTATAATTCACCCCTCCACTTT
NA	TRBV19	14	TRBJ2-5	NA	CASSPRLGGETQYF	TGTGCCAGTAGTCCCCGTCTCGGCGGGGAGACCCAGTACTTC
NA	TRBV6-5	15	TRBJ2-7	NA	CASSYIGLTSYEQYF	TGTGCCAGCAGTTACATCGGGCTTACGTCCTACGAGCAGTACTTC
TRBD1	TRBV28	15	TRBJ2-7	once	CASSPTGATIYEQYF	TGTGCCAGCAGTCCTACAGGGGCTACTATCTACGAGCAGTACTTC
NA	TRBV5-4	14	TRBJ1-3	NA	CAITAGEAGNTIYF	TGTGCCATCACCGCGGGGGAGGCTGGAAACACCATATATTTT
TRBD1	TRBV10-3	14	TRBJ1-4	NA	CAISSGTGNEKLFF	TGTGCCATCAGCTCCGGGACAGGGAATGAAAAACTGTTTTTT
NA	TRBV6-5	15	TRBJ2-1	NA	CASSYSGYSYNEQFF	TGTGCCAGCAGTTACTCGGGCTACTCCTACAATGAGCAGTTCTTC
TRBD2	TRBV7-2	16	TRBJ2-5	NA	CASSPSRGGGMETQYF	TGTGCCAGCAGCCCTAGCCGCGGGGGGGGCATGGAGACCCAGTACTTC
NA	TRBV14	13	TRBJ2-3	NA	CASSQDLEYTQYF	TGTGCCAGCAGCCAAGATCTGGAGTATACGCAGTATTTT
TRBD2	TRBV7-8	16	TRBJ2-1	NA	CASSSISGVSYNEQFF	TGTGCCAGCAGCTCAATAAGCGGGGTCTCATACAATGAGCAGTTCTTC
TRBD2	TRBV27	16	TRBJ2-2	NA	CASSFSGTANTGELFF	TGTGCCAGCAGTTTTAGCGGGACCGCTAACACCGGGGAGCTGTTTTTT
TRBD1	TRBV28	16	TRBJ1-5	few	CASSFPRQGGNQPQHF	TGTGCCAGCAGTTTCCCCAGACAGGGGGGCAATCAGCCCCAGCATTTT
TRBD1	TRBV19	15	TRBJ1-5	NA	CASSLGQHSNQPQHF	TGTGCCAGTAGTTTGGGACAGCATAGCAATCAGCCCCAGCATTTT
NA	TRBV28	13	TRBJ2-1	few	CASSLDGVNEQFF	TGTGCCAGCAGTTTAGATGGGGTCAATGAGCAGTTCTTC
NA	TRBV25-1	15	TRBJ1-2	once	CASSEYGQGPGGYTF	TGTGCCAGCAGTGAATATGGGCAGGGGCCAGGTGGCTACACCTTC
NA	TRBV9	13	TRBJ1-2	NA	CASSLGGLWGYTF	TGTGCCAGCAGCCTCGGTGGATTATGGGGCTACACCTTC
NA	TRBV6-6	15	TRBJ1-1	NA	CASTNTGGGGTEAFF	TGTGCCAGCACTAATACGGGGGGAGGGGGCACTGAAGCTTTCTTT
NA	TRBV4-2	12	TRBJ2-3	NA	CASSQEGDTQYF	TGTGCCAGCAGCCAAGAAGGAGATACGCAGTATTTT
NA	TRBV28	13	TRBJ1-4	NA	CASSRPRGEKLFF	TGTGCCAGCAGTCGCCCGAGGGGAGAAAAACTGTTTTTT
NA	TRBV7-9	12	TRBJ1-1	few	CASSLGAGEAFF	TGTGCCAGCAGCTTAGGGGCCGGTGAAGCTTTCTTT
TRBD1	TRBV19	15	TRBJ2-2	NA	CASSPEQGAVGELFF	TGTGCCAGTAGTCCGGAGCAGGGGGCGGTCGGGGAGCTGTTTTTT
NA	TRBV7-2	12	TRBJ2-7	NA	CASSLVGVEQYF	TGTGCCAGCAGCTTAGTGGGAGTCGAGCAGTACTTC
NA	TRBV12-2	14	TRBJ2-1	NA	CASRLQNCYNEQFF	TGTGCAAGTCGCCTCCAAAACTGTTACAATGAGCAGTTCTTC
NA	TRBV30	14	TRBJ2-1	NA	CAWSGGGGSDEQFF	TGTGCCTGGAGTGGGGGGGGCGGGAGCGATGAGCAGTTCTTC
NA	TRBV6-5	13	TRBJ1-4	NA	CASKEGVNEKLFF	TGTGCCAGCAAGGAGGGCGTCAATGAAAAACTGTTTTTT
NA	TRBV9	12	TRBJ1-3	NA	CASSATGNTIYF	TGTGCCAGCAGCGCGACTGGAAACACCATATATTTT